The rows below give T cell receptor beta chains drawn from one sample of a study of cytomegalovirus exposure and HLA in healthy donors. Repertoires were generated with immunoSEQ multiplex PCR, while TCRdb's copy carries only in-frame clones and drops some. The sample records about 200,000 clones, 70% to 85% being singletons. What was sequenced was PBMCs. All receptors derive from a middle-aged man in good health and CMV-seronegative. Both conserved end residues are part of each CDR3. Each record gives: J gene, V gene, D gene, clone size, CDR3 protein, CDR3 DNA. The D gene is left open where the match is weak. Clone size is stated in some rows and not others, as once, few, many or a class when expanded.

TRBJ2-3,TRBV7-8,TRBD2,once,CASSGNSGRGLRNTDTQYF,TGTGCCAGCAGCGGTAATAGCGGGAGGGGTCTTCGAAACACAGATACGCAGTATTTT
TRBJ2-1,TRBV29-1,.,.,CSVEIMVSSYNEQFF,TGCAGCGTTGAAATTATGGTGAGCTCCTACAATGAGCAGTTCTTC
TRBJ2-3,TRBV6-4,.,.,CASSDGGSTDTQYF,TGTGCCAGCAGTGATGGCGGAAGCACAGATACGCAGTATTTT
TRBJ2-7,TRBV30,TRBD1,.,CAWSVPGTGGGEQYF,TGTGCCTGGAGTGTACCCGGGACAGGGGGCGGCGAGCAGTACTTC
TRBJ2-7,TRBV10-3,TRBD1,.,CAILGGDRGYEQYF,TGTGCCATCCTTGGGGGGGACAGGGGTTACGAGCAGTACTTC
TRBJ2-7,TRBV7-9,TRBD2,.,CASSPQPSGSYEQYF,TGTGCCAGCAGCCCCCAGCCTAGCGGGAGCTACGAGCAGTACTTC
TRBJ2-5,TRBV7-9,.,.,CASKRGSSQETQYF,TGTGCCAGCAAAAGAGGCAGCTCCCAAGAGACCCAGTACTTC
TRBJ2-1,TRBV27,.,few,CASSLGLSPRTSEQFF,TGTGCCAGCAGTTTAGGTCTCAGTCCTCGTACCTCAGAGCAGTTCTTC
TRBJ2-1,TRBV9,TRBD2,.,CASGGLAGVRYNEQFF,TGTGCCAGCGGGGGACTAGCGGGAGTTAGGTACAATGAGCAGTTCTTC
TRBJ1-2,TRBV2,TRBD1,.,CASRPQGEGYGYTF,TGTGCCAGCAGACCACAGGGGGAGGGCTATGGCTACACCTTC
TRBJ2-3,TRBV7-2,TRBD1,few,CASSRTTGGISDTQYF,TGTGCCAGCAGCCGCACGACAGGGGGCATTTCAGATACGCAGTATTTT
TRBJ1-1,TRBV7-9,TRBD1,.,CASSSNRGDTEAFF,TGTGCCAGCAGCTCTAACAGGGGTGACACTGAAGCTTTCTTT
TRBJ2-5,TRBV20-1,.,.,CSARAGETQYF,TGCAGTGCTAGGGCTGGAGAGACCCAGTACTTC
TRBJ1-1,TRBV9,TRBD1,.,CASSVQGEMGEAFF,TGTGCCAGCAGCGTACAGGGGGAGATGGGTGAAGCTTTCTTT
TRBJ1-2,TRBV10-3,.,.,CAIKGAGALYGYTF,TGTGCCATCAAGGGTGCAGGGGCTCTTTATGGCTACACCTTC
TRBJ2-7,TRBV7-6,.,few,CASSDEGVEQYF,TGTGCCAGCAGCGATGAGGGGGTCGAGCAGTACTTC
TRBJ2-7,TRBV7-9,TRBD1,few,CASSLLGGQGHYEQYF,TGTGCCAGCAGCCTACTGGGGGGACAGGGACACTACGAGCAGTACTTC
TRBJ1-1,TRBV6-5,.,.,CASTYSGTHEAFF,TGTGCCAGCACCTATAGCGGGACTCATGAAGCTTTCTTT
TRBJ1-1,TRBV6-1,TRBD1,.,CASSRTGANTEAFF,TGTGCCAGCAGTCGGACAGGGGCGAACACTGAAGCTTTCTTT
TRBJ2-4,TRBV28,TRBD1,.,CASSFPGQLAKNIQYF,TGTGCCAGCAGCTTCCCGGGACAGTTAGCCAAAAACATTCAGTACTTC
TRBJ2-2,TRBV7-3,TRBD2,.,CASSQAGVNTGELFF,TGTGCCAGCAGCCAAGCGGGAGTCAACACCGGGGAGCTGTTTTTT
TRBJ2-2,TRBV5-1,TRBD2,once,CASSLAGGNSNTGELFF,TGCGCCAGCAGCTTGGCCGGGGGGAATTCGAACACCGGGGAGCTGTTTTTT
TRBJ1-1,TRBV15,TRBD1,.,CATSWGTGSNTEAFF,TGTGCCACCAGCTGGGGGACAGGGTCTAACACTGAAGCTTTCTTT
TRBJ1-2,TRBV14,TRBD1,.,CASSQRGQFYGYTF,TGTGCCAGCAGCCAAAGGGGACAGTTCTATGGCTACACCTTC